The 20 T cell receptor beta chains in this list originate from one sample, sequenced in a study of healthy donors' naive CD4 and CD8 T cells. A linear amplification protocol produced the TCR libraries from around 510 ng of total RNA. TCRdb itself ran the reads through MiXCR, one entry per CDR3 protein. The sample lists roughly 200,000 distinct CDR3 sequences; about 70% were seen once. The source material was naive CD4+ and CD8+ T cells sorted from blood, pooled from several donors. These receptors originate from a pool of human donors in good health; the sample pools cells from several healthy donors.

The rearrangement links TRBV6-5 to TRBJ2-1; 9 bases match TRBD2. The CDR3 covers 15 residues. V gave up 6 bases and J gave up 4 bases; unmatched junction bases: 7. Germline CDR1 and CDR2: MNHEY and SVGAGI. This CDR3 reads CASSQTSGPYNEQFF. In DNA form, the CDR3 reads TGTGCCAGCAGCCAGACTAGCGGACCTTACAATGAGCAGTTCTTC.

The V gene is TRBV29-1, the J gene TRBJ2-3; perhaps TRBD2 as D (6 bases). V was shortened by 7 bases and J by 1 base, with 21 bases between the two germline ends. This CDR3 has 16 residues. Germline V CDR1 and CDR2: SQVTM, ANQGSEA. CDR3 region: CSAYLLGGVGTDTQYF. In DNA form, the CDR3 reads TGCAGCGCATACCTACTGGGGGGTGTTGGCACAGATACGCAGTATTTT.

This clonotype appeared a few times. CDR3 nucleotide sequence: TGCAGCGTTGTTGGTAGGGGATTGGGGGAGACCCAGTACTTC. This gives the protein CSVVGRGLGETQYF. J is TRBJ2-5 and V is TRBV29-1; TRBD1 might be the D (5 bases). This CDR3 contains 14 residues. The germline gives CDR1 SQVTM, CDR2 ANQGSEA. Trimming stripped 4 bases from V and 5 bases from J, with 17 bases between.

The chain has TRBV18 and TRBJ1-1; 7 positions agree with TRBD1. CDR1 and CDR2 (germline): KGHSH, LQKENI. There are 15 residues in the CDR3. The ends lost 2 bases at V and 10 bases at J; junction bases unmatched: 13. CDR3 loop: CASSPSTDRDLGAFF. The CDR3 DNA sequence: TGTGCCAGCTCACCAAGTACAGACAGGGACCTCGGAGCTTTCTTT.

This chain uses TRBV19 with TRBJ1-2, with D unresolved. Trimming took 3 bases from V and 4 from J, leaving 12 bases between them. The CDR3 consists of 14 residues. The germline V gene encodes CDR1 LNHDA and CDR2 SQIVND (reference sequence). CDR3 nucleotides: TGTGCCAGTAGTATCCTCGACATGTTCTATGGCTACACCTTC. Translated, it gives CASSILDMFYGYTF.

V and J are TRBV5-5 and TRBJ2-7; D gene uncertain. Between the trimmed V and J ends, which lost 7 bases and 1 base, there was a span of 12 bases. CDR3 length equals 13 residues. CDR1 is SGHKS, CDR2 YYEKEE, per germline (reference sequence). CDR3 in amino acids: CASGLTDSYEQYF. CDR3 nucleotides: TGTGCCAGCGGGTTGACGGATTCCTACGAGCAGTACTTC.

The chain couples TRBV20-1 to TRBJ2-7; D gene ambiguous. Germline V CDR1 and CDR2: DFQATT, SNEGSKA (reference sequence). V lost 3 bases and J lost 5, with 11 bases in between. The CDR3 sequence is 12 residues long. CDR3 protein: CSARKEVHEQYF. The CDR3 DNA reads TGCAGTGCTAGGAAGGAAGTTCACGAGCAGTACTTC.

The J gene is TRBJ2-2, the V gene TRBV15; tentatively, D is TRBD2 (5 bases). The V gene lost 8 bases and the J gene lost 1 base, with 14 bases spanning the gap. CDR1 and CDR2 (germline): LNHNV, YYDKDF (reference sequence). This CDR3 region has 15 residues. The CDR3 spells CATWTRTGNTGELFF. The CDR3 coding sequence is TGTGCCACCTGGACTCGGACGGGGAACACCGGGGAGCTGTTTTTT.

This clonotype was recorded a few times. DNA for the CDR3: TGCAGCGCCTTAGGGGTGAGGGCCACAGATACGCAGTATTTT. Its protein product is CSALGVRATDTQYF. The rearrangement uses TRBV29-1 and TRBJ2-3; D tentatively reads TRBD1 or TRBD2 (5 bases each). Germline V gene data show CDR1 as SQVTM and CDR2 as ANQGSEA. Between the trimmed V and J ends, which lost 7 bases and 2 bases, there was a span of 16 bases. The CDR3 consists of 14 residues.

The V gene is TRBV5-4, the J gene TRBJ2-5; D uncertain. Per germline, CDR1 SGHNT and CDR2 YYREEE (reference sequence). The CDR3 contains 13 residues. The V gene lost 4 bases and the J gene lost 3 bases, with 10 bases spanning the gap. The CDR3 coding sequence is TGTGCCAGCAGCCCGAGACATGAAGAGACCCAGTACTTC. It translates to CASSPRHEETQYF.

The V call is TRBV5-5, the J call TRBJ2-7; possible D gene TRBD1, 5 bases. CDR1 and CDR2 (germline): SGHKS, YYEKEE (reference sequence). The CDR3 consists of 13 residues. V was trimmed by 0 bases and J by 6 bases, leaving 10 bases between them. The CDR3 reads CASSLGSRGEQYF. DNA for the CDR3: TGTGCCAGCAGCTTGGGCTCAAGGGGCGAGCAGTACTTC.

This clonotype was seen a few times. The gene calls are TRBV20-1 and TRBJ1-6; tentatively, D is TRBD1 (5 bases). V was pared by 1 base and J by 4 bases, with 14 bases between. In germline, CDR1 is DFQATT, CDR2 SNEGSKA (reference sequence). The CDR3 covers 16 residues. CDR3 DNA sequence: TGCAGTGCTAGAGTTCCTTACAGGAATTATAATTCACCCCTCCACTTT. Translation gives CSARVPYRNYNSPLHF.

The V gene is TRBV29-1, the J gene TRBJ1-1; D not resolved. Germline CDR1 is SQVTM and CDR2 is ANQGSEA. The CDR3 totals 11 residues. The ends were cut back, 8 bases at V and 4 bases at J, with 11 bases in the middle. The CDR3 sequence: CSCAGSTEAFF. CDR3 in DNA: TGCAGCTGCGCAGGAAGCACTGAAGCTTTCTTT.

This clonotype showed up just once. This chain connects TRBV2 to TRBJ2-5; a weak D match, TRBD1 (6 bases). V was trimmed by 4 bases and J by 4 bases, leaving 16 bases between them. Germline CDR1 reads SNHLY; CDR2 reads FYNNEI. The CDR3 has 15 residues. The CDR3 reads CASSGRSGRGETQYF. CDR3 coding DNA: TGTGCCAGCAGTGGAAGGTCGGGCAGGGGAGAGACCCAGTACTTC.

A single count supports this clonotype. The chain links TRBV5-1 to TRBJ2-3; D not certain. The length of the CDR3 is 14 residues. The V and J ends lost 4 bases and 0 bases respectively, with 9 bases between them. Germline lookup yields CDR1 SGHRS and CDR2 YFSETQ. CDR3 sequence (DNA): TGCGCCAGCAGCACTACCACTAGCACAGATACGCAGTATTTT. Amino acids: CASSTTTSTDTQYF.

V gene TRBV27 combines with J gene TRBJ1-6; 9 nucleotides match TRBD1. CDR3 size: 14 residues. The germline gives CDR1 MNHEY, CDR2 SMNVEV (reference sequence). The J segment lost 7 bases and the V segment lost 6 bases, leaving 4 bases of the junction unmatched. CDR3 loop: CASSQGQGNSPLHF. In DNA, the CDR3 is TGTGCCAGCAGCCAAGGACAGGGGAATTCACCCCTCCACTTT.

The chain links TRBV6-5 to TRBJ1-1; maybe TRBD1 (5 bases). This CDR3 comprises 15 residues. V lost 4 bases to trimming and J lost 1 base, with 13 bases between them. CDR1 is MNHEY, CDR2 SVGAGI, per germline. The CDR3 here is CASSLAGLKNTEAFF. The CDR3 DNA follows: TGTGCCAGCAGTTTAGCGGGACTCAAGAACACTGAAGCTTTCTTT.

The gene calls are TRBV30 and TRBJ1-2, with D possibly matching TRBD1 (6 bases). CDR1 is GTSNPN, CDR2 SVGIG, per germline (reference sequence). Deletions cut 5 bases from V and 4 bases from J, with 14 bases between. This CDR3 spans 13 amino acids. Written as DNA, the CDR3 is TGTGCCTGGGACCCCGGACAGCGCTATGGCTACACCTTC. Amino acid sequence: CAWDPGQRYGYTF.

CDR3 region: CSVAGRLSSYEQYF. The CDR3, as DNA: TGCAGCGTTGCGGGACGCCTAAGCTCCTACGAGCAGTACTTC. The chain joins TRBV29-1 to TRBJ2-7; D may be TRBD1 or TRBD2 (5 bases each). Germline CDR1 is SQVTM and CDR2 is ANQGSEA. This CDR3 contains 14 residues. V shed 4 bases and J shed 0 bases, with 13 bases lying between them.

This chain joins TRBV5-5 and TRBJ1-2; tentatively, D is TRBD1 (6 bases). The CDR3 extends over 15 amino acids. Per germline, CDR1 SGHKS and CDR2 YYEKEE (reference sequence). V was trimmed by 0 bases and J by 5 bases, leaving 14 bases between them. CDR3 coding DNA: TGTGCCAGCAGCTTGGGGGGACATCCTTCGTATGGCTACACCTTC. Translating gives CASSLGGHPSYGYTF.